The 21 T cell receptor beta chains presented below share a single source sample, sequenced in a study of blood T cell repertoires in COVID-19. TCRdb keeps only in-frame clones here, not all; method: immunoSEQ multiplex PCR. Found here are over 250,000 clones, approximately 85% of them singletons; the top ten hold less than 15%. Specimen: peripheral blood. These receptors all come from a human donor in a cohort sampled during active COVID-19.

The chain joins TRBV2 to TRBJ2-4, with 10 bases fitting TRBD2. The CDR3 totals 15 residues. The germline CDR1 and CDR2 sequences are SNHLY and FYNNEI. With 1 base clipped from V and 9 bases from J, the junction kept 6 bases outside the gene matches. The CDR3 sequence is CASSEVSGRVGIQYF. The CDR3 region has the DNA TGTGCCAGCAGTGAAGTCAGCGGGAGGGTCGGCATTCAGTACTTC.

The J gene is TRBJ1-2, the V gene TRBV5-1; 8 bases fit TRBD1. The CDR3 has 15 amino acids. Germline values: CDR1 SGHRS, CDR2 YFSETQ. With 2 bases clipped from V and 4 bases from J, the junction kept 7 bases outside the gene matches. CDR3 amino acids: CASSLNTGGAYGYTF. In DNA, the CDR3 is TGCGCCAGCAGCTTAAACACAGGGGGAGCCTATGGCTACACCTTC.

CDR3 coding DNA: TGTGCCAGCAGCTTAGATCCAGGGGGGTCACCCCTCCACTTT. As protein: CASSLDPGGSPLHF. The rearrangement links TRBV7-9 to TRBJ1-6; the match to TRBD1 covers 7 bases. The V and J ends lost 1 base and 10 bases, in that order; junction bases with no gene match: 4. This CDR3 has 14 amino acids. The germline CDR1 and CDR2 sequences are SEHNR and FQNEAQ (reference sequence).

The CDR3 loop reads CASSYAGGRETQYF. CDR3 nucleotide sequence: TGTGCCAGCAGTTACGCGGGAGGGAGGGAGACCCAGTACTTC. The chain links TRBV6-2 or TRBV6-3 to TRBJ2-5, with 9 bases identical to TRBD2. CDR3 size: 14 residues. Germline-derived CDR1 and CDR2 are MNHEY and SVGEGT. V lost 2 bases, J lost 5 bases, and 3 bases stayed unmatched.

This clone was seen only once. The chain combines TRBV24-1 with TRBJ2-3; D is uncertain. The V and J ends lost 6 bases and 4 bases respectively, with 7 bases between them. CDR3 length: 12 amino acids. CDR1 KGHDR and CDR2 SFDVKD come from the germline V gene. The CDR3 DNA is TGTGCCACCAGTAGAGAGGCAGATACGCAGTATTTT. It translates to CATSREADTQYF.

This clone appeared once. The CDR3 spells CSEAGQGGGEQFF. CDR3 nucleotide sequence: TGCAGCGAGGCGGGACAGGGCGGCGGTGAGCAGTTCTTC. The genes are TRBV29-1 and TRBJ2-1; the match to TRBD1 covers 9 bases. Germline V gene sequence: CDR1 SQVTM, CDR2 ANQGSEA. The CDR3 loop spans 13 amino acids. The trim removed 7 bases at V and 9 bases at J, leaving 10 bases unmatched.

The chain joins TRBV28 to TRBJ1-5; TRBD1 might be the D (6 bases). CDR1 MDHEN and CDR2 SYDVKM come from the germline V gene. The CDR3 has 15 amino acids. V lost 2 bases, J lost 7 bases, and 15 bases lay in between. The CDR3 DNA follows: TGTGCCAGCAGTTTAAGGGCAGGGGCGAGGCAGCCCCAGCATTTT. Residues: CASSLRAGARQPQHF.

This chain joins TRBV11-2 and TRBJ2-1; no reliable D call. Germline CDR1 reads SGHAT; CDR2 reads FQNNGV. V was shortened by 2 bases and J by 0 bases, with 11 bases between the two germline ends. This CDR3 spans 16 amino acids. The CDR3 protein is CASSLTTGNSYNEQFF. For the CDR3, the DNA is TGTGCCAGCAGCTTAACTACTGGCAACTCCTACAATGAGCAGTTCTTC.

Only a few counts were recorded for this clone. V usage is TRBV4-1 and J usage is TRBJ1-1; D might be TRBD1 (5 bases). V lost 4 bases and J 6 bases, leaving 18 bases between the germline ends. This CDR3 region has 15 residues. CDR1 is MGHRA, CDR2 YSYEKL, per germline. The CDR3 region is CASSPIGGKSAEAFF. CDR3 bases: TGCGCCAGCAGCCCGATTGGGGGGAAGTCAGCTGAAGCTTTCTTT.

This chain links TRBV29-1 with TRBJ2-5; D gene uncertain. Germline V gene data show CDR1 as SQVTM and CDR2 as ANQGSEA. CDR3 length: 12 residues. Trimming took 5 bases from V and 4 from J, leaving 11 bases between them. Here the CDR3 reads CSVLLERETQYF. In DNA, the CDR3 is TGCAGCGTTTTGCTAGAGAGAGAGACCCAGTACTTC.

CDR3 nucleotides: TGCGCCAGCAGCTTGAGCCTAGCGGGAAGACAAGAGACCCAGTACTTC. The encoded protein is CASSLSLAGRQETQYF. The rearrangement uses TRBV5-1 and TRBJ2-5, with 9 positions matching TRBD2. The CDR3 has 16 residues. Germline values: CDR1 SGHRS, CDR2 YFSETQ. J gave up 2 bases and V 1 base, and 6 bases lay outside the gene matches.

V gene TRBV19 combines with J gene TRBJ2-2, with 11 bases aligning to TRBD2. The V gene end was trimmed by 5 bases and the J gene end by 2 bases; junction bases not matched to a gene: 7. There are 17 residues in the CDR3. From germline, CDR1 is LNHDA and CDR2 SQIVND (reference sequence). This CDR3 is CASSLAGGGFNTGELFF. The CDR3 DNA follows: TGTGCCAGTAGTTTAGCGGGAGGGGGATTCAACACCGGGGAGCTGTTTTTT.

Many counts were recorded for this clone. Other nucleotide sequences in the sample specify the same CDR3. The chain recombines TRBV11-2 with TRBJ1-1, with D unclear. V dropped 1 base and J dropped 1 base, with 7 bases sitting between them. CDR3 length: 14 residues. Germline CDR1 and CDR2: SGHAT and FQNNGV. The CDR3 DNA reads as TGTGCCAGCAGCTTAGGGGCAGGGAACACTGAAGCTTTCTTT. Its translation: CASSLGAGNTEAFF.

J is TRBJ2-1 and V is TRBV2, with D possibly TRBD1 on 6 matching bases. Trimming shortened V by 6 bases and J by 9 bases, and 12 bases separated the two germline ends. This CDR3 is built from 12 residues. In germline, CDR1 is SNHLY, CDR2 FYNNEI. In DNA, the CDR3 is TGTGCCAGCAGCCCTACAGGGAGTGAGCAGTTCTTC. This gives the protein CASSPTGSEQFF.

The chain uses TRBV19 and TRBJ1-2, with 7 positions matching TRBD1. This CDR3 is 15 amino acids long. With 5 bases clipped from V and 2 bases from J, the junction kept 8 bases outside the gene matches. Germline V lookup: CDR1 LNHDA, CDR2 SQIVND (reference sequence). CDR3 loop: CASSLTKQGNYGYTF. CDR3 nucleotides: TGTGCCAGTAGTCTAACGAAACAGGGGAACTATGGCTACACCTTC.

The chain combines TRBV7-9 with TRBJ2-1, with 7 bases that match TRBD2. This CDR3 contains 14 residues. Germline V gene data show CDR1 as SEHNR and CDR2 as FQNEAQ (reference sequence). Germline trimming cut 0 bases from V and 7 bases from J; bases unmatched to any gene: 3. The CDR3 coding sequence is TGTGCCAGCAGCTTAGCGCGCGGGGGAAATGAGCAGTTCTTC. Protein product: CASSLARGGNEQFF.

Here the CDR3 DNA reads TGTGCCATACAGGGGGCGGCTCAGCCCCAGCATTTT. Its protein product is CAIQGAAQPQHF. The rearrangement uses TRBV6-5 and TRBJ1-5, with 9 bases identical to TRBD1. Per the germline V gene, CDR1 is MNHEY and CDR2 is SVGAGI. This CDR3 spans 12 amino acids. V shed 10 bases, J shed 6 bases, and the junction held 4 bases outside the gene matches.

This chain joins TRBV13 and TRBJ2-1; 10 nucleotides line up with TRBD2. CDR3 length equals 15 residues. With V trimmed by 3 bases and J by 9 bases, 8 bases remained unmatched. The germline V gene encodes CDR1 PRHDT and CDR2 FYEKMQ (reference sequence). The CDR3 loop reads CASSLSSGSMSEQFF. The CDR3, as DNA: TGTGCCAGCAGCTTGTCTAGCGGGAGTATGAGTGAGCAGTTCTTC.

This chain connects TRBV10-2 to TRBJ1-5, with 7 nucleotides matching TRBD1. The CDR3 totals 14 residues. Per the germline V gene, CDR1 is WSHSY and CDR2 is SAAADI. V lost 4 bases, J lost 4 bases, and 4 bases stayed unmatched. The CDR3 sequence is CASSADRPNQPQHF. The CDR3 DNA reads TGCGCCAGCAGTGCGGACAGGCCGAATCAGCCCCAGCATTTT.

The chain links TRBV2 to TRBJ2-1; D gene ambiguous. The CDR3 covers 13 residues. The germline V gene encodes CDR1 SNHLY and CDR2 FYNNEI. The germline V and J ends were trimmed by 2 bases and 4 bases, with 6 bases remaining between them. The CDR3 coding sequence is TGTGCCAGCAGTGAAAACAGATACAATGAGCAGTTCTTC. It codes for CASSENRYNEQFF.

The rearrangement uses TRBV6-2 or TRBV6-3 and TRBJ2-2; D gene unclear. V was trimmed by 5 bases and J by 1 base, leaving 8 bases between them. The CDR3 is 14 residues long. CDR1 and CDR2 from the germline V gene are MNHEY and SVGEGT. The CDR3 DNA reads TGTGCCAGCAGTAGAGAGCGGAACACCGGGGAGCTGTTTTTT. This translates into CASSRERNTGELFF.